This record covers a single T cell receptor (beta chain). These data belong to a study of blood T cell repertoires in COVID-19. As for the study in general: The United States, Italy and Spain were the sources of the acute and convalescent COVID-19 samples.

Germline CDR1 reads MNHEY; CDR2 reads SVGEGT. V lost 6 bases to trimming and J lost 2 bases; unmatched junction nucleotides: 5. The CDR3 sequence is 15 residues long. The data were produced by immunoSEQ multiplex PCR, yet TCRdb's version contains in-frame clones alone and is incomplete. The data show about 120,000 clones, around three quarters seen once. This receptor was identified in a man aged 40-50 years with active or convalescent COVID-19. The genes are TRBV6-2 or TRBV6-3 and TRBJ2-3, with 10 bases matching TRBD2. The specimen was peripheral blood. The CDR3 sequence: CASSLLAGATDTQYF. CDR3 in DNA: TGTGCCAGCAGCCTTCTAGCGGGGGCCACAGATACGCAGTATTTT.